The present T cell receptor (beta chain) was sequenced within a study of blood T cell repertoires in COVID-19. Overall study: The analysed material was cDNA or gDNA that came from T cells, B-cell-depleted T cells, or PBMCs.

V shed 6 bases, J shed 3 bases, and the junction held 5 bases outside the gene matches. The CDR3 totals 14 residues. The germline CDR1 and CDR2 sequences are GTSNPN and SVGIG (reference sequence). Authors' data handling: Counts of nucleated cells, estimated from reference gene primer amplification, were obtained. The table came from immunoSEQ multiplex PCR; TCRdb's copy has only in-frame clones and leaves some out. V, J and clone size reflect that table, while D and trimming were determined from the DNA. This table holds about 69,000 clones, under 85% found once. The chain recombines TRBV30 with TRBJ2-2; 9 bases map to TRBD1. This sequence originates from a man in his forties or fifties with COVID-19, enrolled during active disease. Specimen: peripheral blood. The CDR3 loop is CACATGGHTGELFF. CDR3 DNA sequence: TGTGCCTGCGCGACAGGGGGTCACACCGGGGAGCTGTTTTTT.